Below are 14 T cell receptor beta chains sequenced from a single sample in a study of early T cells in non-severe SARS-CoV-2 infection (dated by TCRdb to the early 2020s). Library generation was performed with 5' RACE. The instrument was a NextSeq 500. TCRdb reran the public reads through fastp at Q25 and MiXCR, keeping productive beta chains. Rows are unified per CDR3 protein, each entry keeping the most common DNA and genes. The sample table lists under 70,000 distinct CDR3 sequences, about 16% of them with a count of one. The ten largest clones add up to 9% to 10% of the sample. This specimen was whole blood, taken at baseline. These receptors were collected from an adult who was a healthcare worker with PCR-confirmed SARS-CoV-2 infection or an uninfected control (not recorded which).

The sample holds a few counts of this clonotype. The chain has TRBV5-1 and TRBJ2-5, with TRBD1 as a possible D gene (5 bases). Per germline, CDR1 SGHRS and CDR2 YFSETQ. V lost 0 bases and J 1 base, leaving 13 bases between the germline ends. The CDR3 is 16 residues long. The DNA for the CDR3 is TGCGCCAGCAGCTTGGGGGGCTCGTCTGGCCAAGAGACCCAGTACTTC. Amino acid sequence: CASSLGGSSGQETQYF.

V usage is TRBV7-2 and J usage is TRBJ2-7, with D possibly matching TRBD2 (5 bases). Trimming took off 1 base at V and 0 bases at J, with 13 bases between the two ends. CDR1 is SGHTA, CDR2 FQGNSA, per germline. The CDR3 covers 16 residues. Written as DNA, the CDR3 is TGTGCCAGCAGCTTAGGACTGTACCGGGACTCCTACGAGCAGTACTTC. Protein sequence: CASSLGLYRDSYEQYF.

This clonotype appeared many times. The junction differs from germline at one of its ends, possibly a read error. As DNA, the CDR3 is TGTGCCAGCACCCAATCGTATCTCCGCGGCTACACCTTC. Amino acids: CASTQSYLRGYTF. The V and J genes are TRBV4-2 and TRBJ1-2; D call uncertain. The CDR3 covers 13 residues. Germline-derived CDR1 and CDR2 are LGHNA and YNFKEQ.

V usage is TRBV10-1 and J usage is TRBJ2-7; 7 bases map to TRBD2. The V gene end was trimmed by 3 bases and the J gene end by 3 bases; junction bases not matched to a gene: 11. The CDR3 spans 16 residues. Germline CDR1 reads WNHNN; CDR2 reads SYGVQD (reference sequence). CDR3 in DNA: TGCGCCAGCAGTGAATGGTCGGGAGGTGCCCACTACGAGCAGTACTTC. As protein: CASSEWSGGAHYEQYF.

This clonotype was recorded at least ten times. J is TRBJ1-1 and V is TRBV7-9; TRBD1 aligns across 8 bases. J was trimmed by 3 bases and V by 4 bases; bases with no gene match: 7. This CDR3 has 15 residues. Germline CDR1 reads SEHNR; CDR2 reads FQNEAQ (reference sequence). The CDR3 sequence: CASSSVTGGDTEAFF. The CDR3 nucleotides read TGTGCCAGCAGCTCGGTCACAGGGGGGGACACTGAAGCTTTCTTT.

In this sample, this clonotype turned up a few times. This sequence joins TRBV18 and TRBJ1-5; a weak D match, TRBD1 (6 bases). The V end was cut by 1 base, the J end by 3 bases, with 13 bases between. This CDR3 is built from 16 residues. Looked up from germline, CDR1 is KGHSH and CDR2 is LQKENI. The CDR3 region is CASSPLRTENNQPQHF. CDR3 nucleotide sequence: TGTGCCAGCTCACCACTCCGGACAGAAAACAATCAGCCCCAGCATTTT. The full variable domain, its missing parts supplied by reference TRBV18 and TRBJ1-5, is NAGVMQNPRHLVRRRGQEARLRCSPMKGHSHVYWYRQLPEEGLKFMVYLQKENIIDESGMPKERFSAEFPKEGPSILRIQQVVRGDSAAYFCASSPLRTENNQPQHFGDGTRLSIL.

This clonotype was seen more than once but under ten times. V gene TRBV28 combines with J gene TRBJ1-1; no firm D call. CDR3 length equals 14 residues. CDR1 is MDHEN and CDR2 is SYDVKM in the germline V gene. V was clipped by 3 bases and J by 3 bases, with 11 bases between them. CDR3 sequence: CASSLAGWDTEAFF. CDR3 nucleotides: TGTGCCAGCAGTTTGGCGGGGTGGGACACTGAAGCTTTCTTT.

Only a few counts were recorded for this clonotype. The V call is TRBV11-2, the J call TRBJ2-1; D not resolved. V lost 5 bases and J 0 bases, leaving 11 bases between the germline ends. Germline V gene lookup returns CDR1 SGHAT and CDR2 FQNNGV. This CDR3 has 15 amino acids. DNA of the CDR3: TGTGCCAGCAGCATCGGTCCGAGCTCCTACAATGAGCAGTTCTTC. Residues: CASSIGPSSYNEQFF. The whole variable domain, filled in from reference TRBV11-2 and TRBJ2-1, reads EAGVAQSPRYKIIEKRQSVAFWCNPISGHATLYWYQQILGQGPKLLIQFQNNGVVDDSQLPKDRFSAERLKGVDSTLKIQPAKLEDSAVYLCASSIGPSSYNEQFFGPGTRLTVL.

This clonotype was seen a handful of times. The V and J genes are TRBV19 and TRBJ2-3; D possibly uses TRBD1 or TRBD2 (5 bases each). Per germline, CDR1 LNHDA and CDR2 SQIVND (reference sequence). V was shortened by 6 bases and J by 0 bases, with 10 bases between the two germline ends. This CDR3 is 14 amino acids long. This CDR3 is CASRAWGSTDTQYF. DNA for the CDR3: TGTGCCAGTAGGGCATGGGGGAGCACAGATACGCAGTATTTT.

This clonotype appeared many times. This chain connects TRBV6-5 to TRBJ1-1; 10 bases match TRBD1. This CDR3 spans 15 amino acids. Trimming cost V 5 bases and J 7 bases; bases outside gene matches: 10. Germline CDR1 and CDR2: MNHEY and SVGAGI. CDR3 region: CASSITGTGVYEAFF. As DNA, the CDR3 is TGTGCCAGCAGTATAACCGGGACAGGGGTCTATGAAGCTTTCTTT.

The rearrangement uses TRBV6-6 and TRBJ1-5, with D possibly TRBD1 on 5 matching bases. CDR3 length equals 15 residues. Germline CDR1 is MNHNY and CDR2 is SVGAGI (reference sequence). The germline V and J ends were trimmed by 7 bases and 7 bases, with 20 bases remaining between them. CDR3 loop: CASNQDGTLGQPQHF. The DNA of the CDR3 is TGTGCCAGCAACCAAGACGGGACCTTGGGGCAGCCCCAGCATTTT.

This clonotype was seen a few times. The chain employs TRBV4-1 and TRBJ2-7, with TRBD2 identical over 11 bases. Looked up from germline, CDR1 is MGHRA and CDR2 is YSYEKL. This CDR3 spans 16 amino acids. V lost 4 bases and J lost 3; bases outside the gene matches: 8. CDR3 sequence reads: CASSRTSSGGNYEQYF. The CDR3 coding sequence is TGCGCCAGCAGCCGTACTTCTAGCGGGGGGAACTACGAGCAGTACTTC.

V gene TRBV5-1 combines with J gene TRBJ1-1; D remains unclear. V was clipped by 7 bases and J by 1 base, with 11 bases between them. The CDR3 extends over 13 amino acids. Germline lookup yields CDR1 SGHRS and CDR2 YFSETQ. In DNA form, the CDR3 reads TGCGCCAGCGCCGTCATCACGAACACTGAAGCTTTCTTT. Its protein product is CASAVITNTEAFF.

The table lists this clonotype with a few counts. V is TRBV29-1 and J is TRBJ1-4; 10 bases are a match to TRBD1. There are 16 residues in the CDR3. CDR1 is SQVTM, CDR2 ANQGSEA, per germline. The ends lost 7 bases at V and 7 bases at J; junction bases unmatched: 15. The CDR3 is CSGLGTGAAPGEKLFF. CDR3 coding DNA: TGCAGCGGATTAGGGACAGGGGCCGCTCCCGGTGAAAAACTGTTTTTT.